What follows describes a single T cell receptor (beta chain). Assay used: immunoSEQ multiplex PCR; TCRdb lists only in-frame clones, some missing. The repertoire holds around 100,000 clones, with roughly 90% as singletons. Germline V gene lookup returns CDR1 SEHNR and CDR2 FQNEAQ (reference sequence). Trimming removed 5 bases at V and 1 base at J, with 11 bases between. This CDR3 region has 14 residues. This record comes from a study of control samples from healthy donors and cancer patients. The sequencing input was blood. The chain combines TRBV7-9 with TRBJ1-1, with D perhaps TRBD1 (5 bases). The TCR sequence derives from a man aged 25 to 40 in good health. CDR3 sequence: CASSPMRGNTEAFF. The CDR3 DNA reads TGTGCCAGCAGCCCCATGAGGGGGAACACTGAAGCTTTCTTT.